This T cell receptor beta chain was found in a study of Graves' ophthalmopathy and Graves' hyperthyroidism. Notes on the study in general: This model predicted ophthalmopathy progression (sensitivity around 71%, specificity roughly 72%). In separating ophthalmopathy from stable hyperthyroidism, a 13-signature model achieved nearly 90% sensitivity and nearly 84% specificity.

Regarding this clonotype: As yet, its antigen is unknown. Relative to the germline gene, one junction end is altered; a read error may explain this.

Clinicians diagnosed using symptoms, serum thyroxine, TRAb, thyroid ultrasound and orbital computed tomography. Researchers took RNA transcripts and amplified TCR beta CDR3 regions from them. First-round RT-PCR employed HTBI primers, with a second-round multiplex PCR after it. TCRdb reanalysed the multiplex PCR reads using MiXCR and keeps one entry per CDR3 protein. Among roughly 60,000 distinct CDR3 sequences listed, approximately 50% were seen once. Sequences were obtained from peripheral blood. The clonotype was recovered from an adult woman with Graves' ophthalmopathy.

The CDR3 reads CATSDRTGGNVLTF. The CDR3 DNA reads as TGTGCCACCAGTGATCGGACAGGGGGCAACGTCCTGACTTTC. The gene calls are TRBV24-1 and TRBJ2-6; 10 bases map to TRBD1. CDR1 is KGHDR and CDR2 is SFDVKD in the germline V gene. CDR3 length: 14 amino acids.